This T cell receptor (beta chain) comes out of a study of tissue T cells after allogeneic stem cell transplantation. Study-wide results and caveats: Some tissue clones might be persisting host cells; their alloreactivity or antigen specificity was not determined. Motif-based clustering found tissue-specific repertoire signatures shared across patients, though few clones were shared. In patients and mice, blood and spleen missed much of tissue repertoire. TCR repertoires tracked anatomic similarity, regardless of disease or transplant status.

On this clone: What it binds is unknown. Each gene name is a mouse one. The read is 1 residue too short to cover the CDR3 end, so that end is filled in from the germline J gene.

Clones were sequenced by immunoSEQ multiplex PCR, and TCRdb holds only the in-frame ones, with some missing. The repertoire holds some 47,000 clones, with about three quarters as singletons. V lost 3 bases and J lost 1, with 5 bases in between. The CDR3 is 13 amino acids. Germline lookup yields CDR1 LGHNA and CDR2 YSYQKL. The sequence was obtained from a pool of C57BL/6 mice in good health. The chain joins TRBV2 to TRBJ2-5; unclear D gene. The specimen sequenced was sorted cells pooled from one or two spleens. The CDR3 is CASSQVDQDTQYF. CDR3 bases read: TGTGCCAGCAGCCAGGTGGACCAAGACACCCAGTAC.